Listed below are T cell receptor beta chains from one sample, sequenced in a study of control samples from healthy donors and cancer patients. Generated by immunoSEQ multiplex PCR, the TCRdb table keeps only in-frame clones and is missing some. The sample holds fewer than 80,000 clones, almost 90% seen once. Sequenced sample: PBMCs. These receptor sequences come from a man in his sixties with colorectal cancer. Each CDR3 is given with its conserved first and last residue. A D gene is named only where the DNA matches it firmly. Part of the rows lack a size; the others show once, few, many or a class for expanded clones.

v_gene	abundance	d_gene	j_gene	CDR3nt	CDR3aa
TRBV6-4	-	TRBD1	TRBJ1-1	TGTGCCAGCAGGGGGACAGGGTCGACTGAAGCTTTCTTT	CASRGTGSTEAFF
TRBV6-5	-	TRBD2	TRBJ2-2	TGTGCCAGCACACCGGGGGGTCACACCGGGGAGCTGTTTTTT	CASTPGGHTGELFF
TRBV28	-	-	TRBJ1-4	TGTGCCAGCAGTTTCGGGCCTATCAATGAAAAACTGTTTTTT	CASSFGPINEKLFF
TRBV7-9	-	-	TRBJ2-7	TGTGCCAGCAGCTTAGCAGGAGGGACGCCCTACGAGCAGTACTTC	CASSLAGGTPYEQYF
TRBV10-1	once	-	TRBJ1-4	TGCGCCAGCAGTGAGCCTCCACTAGACAGGAGAAGTAACCAAAATGAAAAACTGTTTTTT	CASSEPPLDRRSNQNEKLFF
TRBV11-2	-	-	TRBJ1-2	TGTGCCAGCAGCGTCAGGGGTCCCTATGGCTACACCTTC	CASSVRGPYGYTF
TRBV18	-	TRBD2	TRBJ2-1	TGTGCCAGCTCATATAGCGGGGGAAACTACAATGAGCAGTTCTTC	CASSYSGGNYNEQFF
TRBV14	-	-	TRBJ1-2	TGTGCCAGCAGCCAAGGGCTACCAAACTATGGCTACACCTTC	CASSQGLPNYGYTF
TRBV3-1/TRBV3-2	-	TRBD2	TRBJ2-5	TGTGCCAGCAGCCCAGGACTAGCGGGGGCCACGTACCAAGAGACCCAGTACTTC	CASSPGLAGATYQETQYF
TRBV7-9	-	-	TRBJ1-1	TGTGCCAGCAGCCCCCGGGAGGGCATGAACACTGAAGCTTTCTTT	CASSPREGMNTEAFF
TRBV10-3	-	-	TRBJ1-5	TGTGCCATCAGTCCGACCCCCAATCAGCCCCAGCATTTT	CAISPTPNQPQHF
TRBV12-3/TRBV12-4	-	-	TRBJ1-1	TGTGCCAGCACCCTCGGGATCGGGCCAGCTTTCTTT	CASTLGIGPAFF
TRBV7-6	once	TRBD1	TRBJ1-4	TGTGCCAGCAGCTTATCCGGGACAGGGACGGAAAAACTGTTTTTT	CASSLSGTGTEKLFF
TRBV3-1/TRBV3-2	-	-	TRBJ1-5	TGTGCCAGCAGCCAAGGGGGAGGAGTAGTCCAGCATTTT	CASSQGGGVVQHF
TRBV19	-	-	TRBJ1-1	TGTGCCAGTAGCAGAGGGAGTTGGACTGAAGCTTTCTTT	CASSRGSWTEAFF
TRBV20-1	-	TRBD1	TRBJ1-1	TGCAGTGCTAGTAGGCAGGGGGCTGGAGCTTTCTTT	CSASRQGAGAFF
TRBV6-2/TRBV6-3	-	TRBD1	TRBJ2-2	TGTGCCAGCAGTTACCAGGGACAGGGTAACACCGGGGAGCTGTTTTTT	CASSYQGQGNTGELFF
TRBV30	-	TRBD1	TRBJ1-2	TGTGCCTGGAGTGACCTGGGACAGGGGGTCTATGGCTACACCTTC	CAWSDLGQGVYGYTF
TRBV12-3/TRBV12-4	-	TRBD1	TRBJ1-3	TGTGCCAGCGTCAGGGGGGCTGGAAACACCATATATTTT	CASVRGAGNTIYF
TRBV18	-	-	TRBJ1-5	TGTGCCAGCTCAGCTCAGGGTGATGGCAATCAGCCCCAGCATTTT	CASSAQGDGNQPQHF
TRBV9	-	TRBD1	TRBJ2-5	TGTGCCAGCAGCGTAGCAGTGACAGGGGGCTGGGAGACCCAGTACTTC	CASSVAVTGGWETQYF
TRBV6-2/TRBV6-3	once	-	TRBJ1-2	TGTGCCAGCAGTTACGGCCCCCTCGGTTATGGCTACACCTTC	CASSYGPLGYGYTF
TRBV7-9	few	TRBD1	TRBJ1-1	TGTGCCAGCAGCTTAGGTCCTGGGGCAGGGGGCCCAGCTTTCTTT	CASSLGPGAGGPAFF
TRBV28	-	-	TRBJ1-2	TGTGCCAGCAAGGAACCGAATAACTATGGCTACACCTTC	CASKEPNNYGYTF
TRBV3-1/TRBV3-2	-	TRBD1	TRBJ1-3	TGTGCCAGCAGCCAAGCCCCGGGGACAGGAGGAAACACCATATATTTT	CASSQAPGTGGNTIYF
TRBV6-6	-	TRBD1	TRBJ1-4	TGTGCCAGCAGCCTCCTGGACAGGGTGGGCGAAAAACTGTTTTTT	CASSLLDRVGEKLFF
TRBV11-2	-	TRBD1	TRBJ2-5	TGTGCCAGCAGCCCAGTTTGGGGCCGGACAGGGAGAGAGACCCAGTACTTC	CASSPVWGRTGRETQYF
TRBV30	-	TRBD1	TRBJ1-4	TGTGCCTGGAGTAGGGACAGGGGCCTACCTCCAACTAATGAAAAACTGTTTTTT	CAWSRDRGLPPTNEKLFF
TRBV6-1	-	-	TRBJ1-4	TGTGCCAGCAGTGAAGCCTATGCCACAACTAATGAAAAACTGTTTTTT	CASSEAYATTNEKLFF
TRBV10-2	-	-	TRBJ1-2	TGCGCCAGCAGTGAGTACAGCGCCGCTAACTATGGCTACACCTTC	CASSEYSAANYGYTF
TRBV3-1/TRBV3-2	-	-	TRBJ2-7	TGTGCCAGCAGCCATGTGTCTAACGGATACGAGCAGTACTTC	CASSHVSNGYEQYF
TRBV7-2	-	TRBD2	TRBJ2-3	TGTGCCAGCAGCTTAGTCGGCGGGGGAAACACAGATACGCAGTATTTT	CASSLVGGGNTDTQYF
TRBV28	-	TRBD2	TRBJ2-5	TGTGCCATCCTAGCGGGGGGGCCGAGAGAGACCCAGTACTTC	CAILAGGPRETQYF
TRBV2	-	-	TRBJ2-1	TGTGCCAGCAGTGAAGCGGGGGGGCCAACGAATGAGCAGTTCTTC	CASSEAGGPTNEQFF
TRBV5-1	-	-	TRBJ1-6	TGCGCCAGCAGCTTAACAACGTTCGATAATTCACCCCTCCACTTT	CASSLTTFDNSPLHF
TRBV7-9	-	-	TRBJ2-7	TGTGCCAGCAGCCCAGGTCGGGACGAGCAGTACTTC	CASSPGRDEQYF
TRBV4-1	-	-	TRBJ1-1	TGCGCCAGCAGCCCAGACAGCATGAACACTGAAGCTTTCTTT	CASSPDSMNTEAFF
TRBV5-1	-	-	TRBJ1-2	TGCGCCAGCAGCCAGACGACAAGTCCTAACTATGGCTACACCTTC	CASSQTTSPNYGYTF
TRBV11-2	-	-	TRBJ2-7	TGTGCCAGCAGTCTTGCCCGGGGTTACGAGCAGTACTTC	CASSLARGYEQYF
TRBV4-1	-	-	TRBJ2-5	TGCGCCAGCAGCCAAGGGGGTCGGGAGACCCAGTACTTC	CASSQGGRETQYF
TRBV5-6	-	TRBD2	TRBJ2-7	TGTGCCAGCAGCCTAGCGGGGGGGCCGAGAGAGCAGTACTTC	CASSLAGGPREQYF
TRBV27	-	-	TRBJ2-1	TGTGCCAGCCGAGGACACGGGGGCTCCTACAATGAGCAGTTCTTC	CASRGHGGSYNEQFF
TRBV7-9	-	-	TRBJ1-3	TGTGCCAGCAGCTTTTCATGGAGCTCTGGAAACACCATATATTTT	CASSFSWSSGNTIYF
TRBV19	-	-	TRBJ2-7	TGTGCCAGTAGTATAGGGGCCCCCTACGAGCAGTACTTC	CASSIGAPYEQYF
TRBV6-6	-	TRBD2	TRBJ2-1	TGTGCCAGCAGAACACTAGCGGGGGGGCGTGGTGAGCAGTTCTTC	CASRTLAGGRGEQFF
TRBV6-5	-	-	TRBJ1-1	TGTGCCAGCAGCTACTCGATGGGCACTGAAGCTTTCTTT	CASSYSMGTEAFF
TRBV5-4	-	TRBD2	TRBJ2-5	TGTGCCAGCAGACGAGGACTAGCGCTCCAAGAGACCCAGTACTTC	CASRRGLALQETQYF
TRBV11-1	-	-	TRBJ1-1	TGTGCCAGCAGCTTGGGGCCGATTGAAGCTTTCTTT	CASSLGPIEAFF
TRBV19	-	-	TRBJ2-3	TGTGCCAGTAGTATGGCTTTCTGGAACACAGATACGCAGTATTTT	CASSMAFWNTDTQYF
TRBV5-4	few	-	TRBJ1-6	TGTGCCAGCAGCCGTGACAGGTTCGGGACGAGTAGTTCACCCCTCCACTTT	CASSRDRFGTSSSPLHF
TRBV6-2/TRBV6-3	-	TRBD1	TRBJ2-7	TGTGCCAGCAGTCCCTTGGACAGGTCAGCCTTTGAGCAGTACTTC	CASSPLDRSAFEQYF
TRBV6-7	-	TRBD1	TRBJ1-4	TGTGCCAGCAGTGTACCGGGACAGGAGAATGAAAAACTGTTTTTT	CASSVPGQENEKLFF
TRBV7-2	-	-	TRBJ1-4	TGTGCCAGCAGCTCCTCTAGTATGGGAGGGGGACGGTTATTTTTT	CASSSSSMGGGRLFF
TRBV27	once	TRBD1	TRBJ1-6	TGTGCCAGCAGTTTCCGACAGGGGCAGAATTCACCCCTCCACTTT	CASSFRQGQNSPLHF
TRBV2	-	-	TRBJ1-2	TGTGCCAGCAGGGACAGCTTGGGTGGCTACACCTTC	CASRDSLGGYTF
TRBV28	-	-	TRBJ2-1	TGTGCCGGTTCACCAGGGTACTACAATGAGCAGTTCTTC	CAGSPGYYNEQFF
TRBV19	-	-	TRBJ1-4	TGTGCCAGTAGTATCGGGGGTAAAAAACTGTTTTTT	CASSIGGKKLFF
TRBV10-3	-	TRBD1	TRBJ1-2	TGTGCCACTCCGGGACAGGGTACCTATGGCTACACCTTC	CATPGQGTYGYTF
TRBV27	-	-	TRBJ1-5	TGTGCCAGCAGTTTAAGTCCGAAAGGGGTCAATCAGCCCCAGCATTTT	CASSLSPKGVNQPQHF